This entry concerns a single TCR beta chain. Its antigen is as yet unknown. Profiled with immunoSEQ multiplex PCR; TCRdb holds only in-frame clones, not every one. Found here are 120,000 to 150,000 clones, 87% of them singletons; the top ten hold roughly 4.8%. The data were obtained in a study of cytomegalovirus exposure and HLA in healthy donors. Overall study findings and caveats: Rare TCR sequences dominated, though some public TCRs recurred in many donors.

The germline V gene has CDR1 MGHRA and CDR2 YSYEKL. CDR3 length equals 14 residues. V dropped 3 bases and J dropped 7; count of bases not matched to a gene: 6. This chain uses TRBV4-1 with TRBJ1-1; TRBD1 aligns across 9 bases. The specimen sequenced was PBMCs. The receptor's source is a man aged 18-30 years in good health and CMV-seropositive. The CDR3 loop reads CASSQGTGMDEAFF. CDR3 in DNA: TGCGCCAGCAGCCAGGGGACAGGGATGGATGAAGCTTTCTTT.